These 31 T cell receptor beta chains came from one sample sequenced in a study of blood T cell repertoires in COVID-19. Sequencing was performed with immunoSEQ multiplex PCR; in TCRdb, only in-frame clones are kept and a portion is missing. Seen here are 150,000 to 200,000 clones, 80% observed once, and the top ten hold 6% to 8.5%. Sample: peripheral blood. These receptors all stem from a man aged 60-69 years with acute or convalescent COVID-19.

V and J are TRBV30 and TRBJ2-1; 12 positions agree with TRBD2. V lost 1 base, J lost 4 bases, and 11 bases stayed unmatched. The germline V gene encodes CDR1 GTSNPN and CDR2 SVGIG (reference sequence). The CDR3 totals 18 residues. DNA for the CDR3: TGTGCCTGGAGTGACCTAGCGGGAGGGGGGATTTTTTACAATGAGCAGTTCTTC. Translated: CAWSDLAGGGIFYNEQFF.

This clone was seen only a few times. This chain connects TRBV4-2 to TRBJ1-3; possibly TRBD1 for D (5 bases). The CDR3 length is 15 residues. Between the trimmed V and J ends, which lost 4 bases and 1 base, there was a span of 11 bases. CDR1 LGHNA and CDR2 YNFKEQ come from the germline V gene. CDR3 sequence: CASSREPGSGNTIYF. The CDR3 DNA is TGTGCCAGCAGCCGAGAACCAGGGTCTGGAAACACCATATATTTT.

This clone was recorded once. The rearrangement links TRBV7-9 to TRBJ1-2, with D possibly TRBD1 on 6 matching bases. The length of the CDR3 is 13 residues. Germline CDR1 SEHNR, CDR2 FQNEAQ (reference sequence). Trimming cost V 0 bases and J 4 bases, with 6 bases left between them. The CDR3 is CASSLAGGYGYTF. CDR3 in DNA: TGTGCCAGCAGCTTAGCAGGGGGCTATGGCTACACCTTC.

The chain couples TRBV3-1 (or the pseudogene TRBV3-2) to TRBJ2-1; 12 bases line up with TRBD2. Trimming removed 5 bases from V and 6 bases from J; junction bases left unmatched: 11. From germline, CDR1 is LGHDT and CDR2 YNNKEL (reference sequence). This CDR3 contains 17 residues. The CDR3 here is CASSSSGGAKVLNEQFF. For the CDR3, the DNA is TGTGCCAGCAGCTCTAGCGGGGGGGCCAAGGTTCTCAATGAGCAGTTCTTC.

The V call is TRBV7-2, the J call TRBJ1-1; D gene uncertain. V was trimmed by 5 bases and J by 7 bases, leaving 14 bases between them. Germline CDR1 SGHTA, CDR2 FQGNSA. The CDR3 totals 13 residues. The CDR3, as DNA: TGTGCCAGCAGCGCATGGGAGTATGGTGAAGCTTTCTTT. Amino acids: CASSAWEYGEAFF.

The chain employs TRBV11-2 and TRBJ2-7, with 10 positions matching TRBD1. CDR1 is SGHAT, CDR2 FQNNGV, per germline. The CDR3 is 15 amino acids. The V and J ends lost 3 bases and 2 bases, in that order; junction bases with no gene match: 4. CDR3 DNA sequence: TGTGCCAGCAGCTTGGGGGACAGGGGCGCCTACGAGCAGTACTTC. Translating gives CASSLGDRGAYEQYF.

The chain joins TRBV6-1 to TRBJ2-1; possible D gene TRBD2, 5 bases. Germline V gene data show CDR1 as MNHNS and CDR2 as SASEGT. This CDR3 region has 14 residues. The V gene lost 3 bases and the J gene lost 9 bases, with 15 bases spanning the gap. CDR3 DNA: TGTGCCAGCAGTGATTTCCACACTAGTTCTGAGCAGTTCTTC. As protein: CASSDFHTSSEQFF.

The chain carries TRBV5-4 and TRBJ1-1, with D uncertain. Germline CDR1 reads SGHNT; CDR2 reads YYREEE (reference sequence). V was clipped by 1 base and J by 5 bases, with 9 bases between them. The CDR3 is 13 amino acids. The CDR3 spells CASSLNPETEAFF. The CDR3, as DNA: TGTGCCAGCAGCTTGAACCCGGAGACTGAAGCTTTCTTT.

This clone appeared a single time. The chain recombines TRBV11-3 with TRBJ1-6, with 9 bases that match TRBD1. The CDR3 totals 14 residues. The junction had 5 bases not matched to a gene; V was cut back by 4 bases and J by 10 bases. Germline V gene data show CDR1 as SGHNT and CDR2 as YENEEA. As DNA, the CDR3 is TGTGCCAGCAGCTCCTCGACAGGGGGGTCACCCCTCCACTTT. Translation: CASSSSTGGSPLHF.

The chain uses TRBV5-5 and TRBJ2-7; TRBD1 aligns across 9 bases. The CDR3 extends over 13 amino acids. The germline V gene encodes CDR1 SGHKS and CDR2 YYEKEE (reference sequence). V lost 5 bases and J lost 7; bases outside the gene matches: 7. The CDR3 reads CASRIQGAGEQYF. The CDR3 DNA reads as TGTGCCAGCAGGATACAGGGGGCGGGGGAGCAGTACTTC. Drawing the rest from reference TRBV5-5 and TRBJ2-7, the complete variable domain is DAGVTQSPTHLIKTRGQQVTLRCSPISGHKSVSWYQQVLGQGPQFIFQYYEKEERGRGNFPDRFSARQFPNYSSELNVNALLLGDSALYLCASRIQGAGEQYFGPGTRLTVT.

A word on this clone: At the DNA level, this CDR3 is encoded by other sequences in the same sample as well. V and J are TRBV12-3 or TRBV12-4 and TRBJ2-1, with a possible D match to TRBD1 (6 bases). The CDR3 consists of 13 residues. Trimming pared 3 bases from V and 6 bases from J, leaving 9 bases between. The CDR3 protein is CASSLGASNEQFF. CDR3 nucleotide sequence: TGTGCCAGCAGTTTGGGGGCTTCCAATGAGCAGTTCTTC.

The CDR3, as DNA: TGTGCCAGCAGCTTAGTTAGCGGGGGGGCGTACAATGAGCAGTTCTTC. Translating gives CASSLVSGGAYNEQFF. The genes are TRBV7-2 and TRBJ2-1, with 11 bases that match TRBD2. V shed 1 base and J 4 bases; nucleotides not matched to a gene: 3. The length of the CDR3 is 16 residues. Germline values: CDR1 SGHTA, CDR2 FQGNSA.

The chain employs TRBV10-1 and TRBJ2-3; 10 positions agree with TRBD2. This CDR3 is 15 amino acids long. Germline values: CDR1 WNHNN, CDR2 SYGVQD (reference sequence). Trimming took 3 bases from V and 5 from J; bases not matched to a gene: 5. The CDR3 loop is CASSDVQREGDTQYF. The CDR3 DNA follows: TGCGCCAGCAGTGACGTACAGCGGGAGGGAGATACGCAGTATTTT.

The chain uses TRBV7-8 and TRBJ1-1; D gene unclear. Trimming shortened V by 2 bases and J by 0 bases, and 10 bases separated the two germline ends. Germline CDR1 and CDR2: SGHVS and FQNEAQ. There are 15 residues in the CDR3. Here the CDR3 DNA reads TGTGCCAGCAGCTTAAGTGGAGTCATGAACACTGAAGCTTTCTTT. Translated: CASSLSGVMNTEAFF. Full variable domain (remainder filled in from reference TRBV7-8 and TRBJ1-1): GAGVSQSPRYKVAKRGQDVALRCDPISGHVSLFWYQQALGQGPEFLTYFQNEAQLDKSGLPSDRFFAERPEGSVSTLKIQRTQQEDSAVYLCASSLSGVMNTEAFFGQGTRLTVV.

The chain couples TRBV7-2 to TRBJ2-7; 8 bases match TRBD2. The CDR3 length is 15 residues. Germline CDR1 is SGHTA and CDR2 is FQGNSA. J lost 4 bases, V lost 2 bases, and 7 bases had no gene match. The CDR3, as DNA: TGTGCCAGCAGCTTACTTTCCGGGGGGGATTACGAGCAGTACTTC. Amino acid sequence: CASSLLSGGDYEQYF.

The genes are TRBV20-1 and TRBJ2-5; D gene ambiguous. This CDR3 is 10 amino acids long. Germline V gives CDR1 DFQATT, CDR2 SNEGSKA (reference sequence). V was clipped by 3 bases and J by 5 bases, with 4 bases between them. CDR3 sequence (DNA): TGCAGTGCTAGCGGGGAGACCCAGTACTTC. Its translation: CSASGETQYF.

The J gene is TRBJ1-4, the V gene TRBV4-2; the match to TRBD1 covers 9 bases. The V and J ends lost 3 bases and 8 bases, in that order; junction bases with no gene match: 7. The CDR3 is 15 amino acids. Germline V gives CDR1 LGHNA, CDR2 YNFKEQ. CDR3 amino acids: CASSHPGTGNEKLFF. The CDR3 DNA follows: TGTGCCAGCAGCCACCCCGGGACAGGGAACGAAAAACTGTTTTTT.

The rearrangement joins TRBV6-5 to TRBJ1-3, with D unresolved. Germline CDR1 MNHEY, CDR2 SVGAGI. The CDR3 loop spans 13 amino acids. Trimming took 6 bases from V and 0 from J, leaving 6 bases between them. CDR3 loop: CASRATSGNTIYF. CDR3 sequence (DNA): TGTGCCAGCAGGGCCACCTCTGGAAACACCATATATTTT.

The rearrangement uses TRBV5-6 and TRBJ1-1, with 7 bases identical to TRBD1. Germline V CDR1 and CDR2: SGHDT, YYEEEE. CDR3 length: 16 residues. Unmatched junction bases numbered 14, after V lost 4 bases and J lost 5 bases. The CDR3 loop is CASSARQGMVRTEAFF. The CDR3 coding sequence is TGTGCCAGCAGCGCCAGACAGGGAATGGTAAGGACTGAAGCTTTCTTT. The entire variable domain, with the rest obtained from reference TRBV5-6 and TRBJ1-1, is as follows: DAGVTQSPTHLIKTRGQQVTLRCSPKSGHDTVSWYQQALGQGPQFIFQYYEEEERQRGNFPDRFSGHQFPNYSSELNVNALLLGDSALYLCASSARQGMVRTEAFFGQGTRLTVV.

The chain combines TRBV7-2 with TRBJ1-2, with D perhaps TRBD1 (6 bases). V shed 7 bases and J shed 4 bases, with 13 bases lying between them. The germline V gene encodes CDR1 SGHTA and CDR2 FQGNSA. This CDR3 is built from 13 residues. CDR3 in amino acids: CASTPDSFYGYTF. The CDR3 DNA sequence: TGTGCCAGCACCCCGGACAGTTTCTATGGCTACACCTTC.

The V call is TRBV29-1, the J call TRBJ2-1, with D possibly matching TRBD2 (6 bases). From germline, CDR1 is SQVTM and CDR2 ANQGSEA. Trimming took off 4 bases at V and 7 bases at J, with 23 bases between the two ends. This CDR3 has 16 residues. CDR3 in amino acids: CSVVLWMRGFGNEQFF. CDR3 in DNA: TGCAGCGTTGTGCTCTGGATGCGGGGCTTTGGGAATGAGCAGTTCTTC.

V usage is TRBV16 and J usage is TRBJ2-1, with TRBD1 matching 8 bases. With 2 bases clipped from V and 3 bases from J, the junction kept 9 bases outside the gene matches. Germline CDR1 KGHSY, CDR2 FQNENV. The CDR3 extends over 17 amino acids. The CDR3 sequence is CASSQPGGQGVYNEQFF. The DNA of the CDR3 is TGTGCCAGCAGCCAACCAGGTGGACAGGGAGTCTACAATGAGCAGTTCTTC.

This clone was picked up one time. The chain joins TRBV6-9 to TRBJ2-3, with 7 bases matching TRBD2. Looked up from germline, CDR1 is MNHGY and CDR2 is SVAAGI. This CDR3 has 15 amino acids. V was clipped by 5 bases and J by 5 bases; unmatched bases: 10. The CDR3 loop is CASSTKSGARDTQYF. DNA of the CDR3: TGTGCCAGCAGTACTAAAAGCGGGGCAAGAGATACGCAGTATTTT.

The chain carries TRBV2 and TRBJ2-1, with D possibly being TRBD2 (5 bases). From germline, CDR1 is SNHLY and CDR2 FYNNEI. The V and J ends lost 2 bases and 6 bases respectively, with 17 bases between them. There are 16 residues in the CDR3. The CDR3 sequence: CASSERLASPLNEQFF. CDR3 sequence (DNA): TGTGCCAGCAGTGAACGTCTAGCCAGCCCCCTCAATGAGCAGTTCTTC.

This chain uses TRBV6-5 with TRBJ1-5, with TRBD1 as a possible D gene (5 bases). The CDR3 has 15 amino acids. Trimming stripped 6 bases from V and 3 bases from J, with 15 bases between. Germline assignment: CDR1 MNHEY and CDR2 SVGAGI. Here the CDR3 reads CASREGTGLNQPQHF. CDR3 nucleotides: TGTGCCAGCAGGGAGGGGACGGGGCTCAATCAGCCCCAGCATTTT.

The V gene is TRBV29-1, the J gene TRBJ1-2, with a tentative D call TRBD1 (6 bases). Germline-derived CDR1 and CDR2 are SQVTM and ANQGSEA. The CDR3 is 11 amino acids. V was trimmed by 7 bases and J by 8 bases, leaving 14 bases between them. The CDR3 is CSAMDSGGYTF. The DNA of the CDR3 is TGCAGCGCCATGGACAGTGGCGGCTACACCTTC. The full variable domain, its missing parts supplied by reference TRBV29-1 and TRBJ1-2, is SAVISQKPSRDICQRGTSLTIQCQVDSQVTMMFWYRQQPGQSLTLIATANQGSEATYESGFVIDKFPISRPNLTFSTLTVSNMSPEDSSIYLCSAMDSGGYTFGSGTRLTVV.

This CDR3 is CAIRGPGQPEAFF. CDR3 DNA sequence: TGTGCCATTCGTGGGCCGGGACAGCCTGAAGCTTTCTTT. The chain recombines TRBV10-3 with TRBJ1-1, with 7 bases matching TRBD1. V was clipped by 9 bases and J by 6 bases; unmatched bases: 10. CDR3 length: 13 residues. Per germline, CDR1 ENHRY and CDR2 SYGVKD.

The gene calls are TRBV15 and TRBJ1-5, with D uncertain. Trimming removed 6 bases from V and 4 bases from J, with 7 bases in between. This CDR3 has 12 residues. CDR1 is LNHNV, CDR2 YYDKDF, per germline (reference sequence). The DNA of the CDR3 is TGTGCCACCAGTGGAGGAAATCAGCCCCAGCATTTT. Translated: CATSGGNQPQHF.

This clone occurred many times. The chain has TRBV6-6 and TRBJ1-6, with D maybe TRBD1 (5 bases). Trimming left V 5 bases short and J 8 bases short, with 22 bases between. Per the germline V gene, CDR1 is MNHNY and CDR2 is SVGAGI (reference sequence). The CDR3 spans 17 residues. The CDR3 sequence: CASSPLRQTAIYSPLHF. The CDR3 bases are TGTGCCAGCAGTCCCTTAAGACAGACGGCCATTTATTCACCCCTCCACTTT.

The chain joins TRBV18 to TRBJ2-1; 12 positions match TRBD2. V lost 4 bases, J lost 7 bases, and 8 bases stayed unmatched. Germline V CDR1 and CDR2: KGHSH, LQKENI. The CDR3 is made up of 16 amino acids. This chain's CDR3 is CASSLRPGTSGNEQFF. CDR3 DNA: TGTGCCAGCTCACTACGTCCCGGGACTAGCGGGAATGAGCAGTTCTTC.

A few counts support this clone. The V call is TRBV5-1, the J call TRBJ2-7, with no clear D. The length of the CDR3 is 12 residues. From germline, CDR1 is SGHRS and CDR2 YFSETQ. Deletions cut 0 bases from V and 6 bases from J, with 7 bases between. CDR3 DNA: TGCGCCAGCAGCTTGGTGGCAAGCGAGCAGTACTTC. This translates into CASSLVASEQYF.